The T cell receptor (beta chain) described here comes from a study of blood T cells in healthy people across ages. Study-wide results and limits: Total diversity from one million sequenced T cells was likely underestimated.

As to this clonotype: Its specificity is not known.

The authors ran a second PCR of about 6 to 11 cycles using a sample-barcoded 5' primer and a J-beta primer mix. TCRdb re-derived calls from the 5' RACE reads in MiXCR, one entry per CDR3 protein. The table lists hundreds of thousands of distinct CDR3 sequences, approximately 49% of them singletons. The sequence was obtained from a woman aged 55-70 years in good health. The sample taken for sequencing was blood.

The CDR3 here is CASSQNVMGFYEQYF. The CDR3 DNA is TGCGCCAGCAGCCAAAACGTAATGGGCTTTTACGAGCAGTACTTC. The J gene is TRBJ2-7, the V gene TRBV4-3; D remains ambiguous. This CDR3 has 15 residues. Trimming cost V 2 bases and J 4 bases, with 15 bases left between them. Germline CDR1 LGHNA, CDR2 YSLEER.